The 10 T cell receptor beta chains listed next were all sequenced from one sample in a study of post-analysis software for immune sequencing data. For these TCRs, the target antigens are not known. The TCR beta cDNA libraries carried unique molecular identifiers. TCRdb re-called the PCR reads with MiXCR, one entry per CDR3 protein. This table holds hundreds of thousands of distinct CDR3 sequences, around 60% found once. Whole-study results and caveats: Four to six TRBV segments were significantly more frequent in patients than in controls. TRBV5-6, TRBV5-1 and TRBV20-1 were among these segments.

Sequencing was done on a sample of blood. The receptors shown here come from a girl aged 2 to 9 with multiple sclerosis.

The V gene is TRBV7-3, the J gene TRBJ2-3; TRBD2 aligns across 10 bases. Per germline, CDR1 SGHTA and CDR2 FQGTGA. The CDR3 is 17 residues long. The junction had 13 bases not matched to a gene; V was cut back by 6 bases and J by 4 bases. CDR3 in DNA: TGTGCCAGCAGTTCAAACCCGGGGCTAGCGGGAGCAGATACGCAGTATTTT. It translates to CASSSNPGLAGADTQYF.

The chain has TRBV5-1 and TRBJ2-1, with 11 nucleotides matching TRBD2. The CDR3 is made up of 15 amino acids. The V segment lost 7 bases and the J segment 6 bases; nucleotides outside the gene matches: 9. Germline V gene sequence: CDR1 SGHRS, CDR2 YFSETQ. The CDR3 bases are TGCGCCAGCCGAAGCACCGGGACTAGCGGCAATGAGCAGTTCTTC. Protein sequence: CASRSTGTSGNEQFF.

The J gene is TRBJ2-1, the V gene TRBV12-3 or TRBV12-4; D is possibly TRBD2 (6 bases). The better agreement between TRBJ2-7 and the DNA end casts doubt on the J call. This CDR3 is built from 15 residues. The CDR3: CASSSRSGSYNEQYF. In nucleotides, the CDR3 is TGTGCCAGCAGTTCCCGTAGCGGCTCCTACAATGAGCAGTACTTC.

The V gene is TRBV4-1, the J gene TRBJ1-2, with unresolved D. Germline CDR1 MGHRA, CDR2 YSYEKL. This CDR3 has 15 residues. Trimming cost V 1 base and J 0 bases, with 9 bases left between them. The CDR3 loop is CASSQGSSTNYGYTF. CDR3 nucleotide sequence: TGCGCCAGCAGCCAAGGATCCAGTACTAACTATGGCTACACCTTC.

This chain connects TRBV12-3 or TRBV12-4 to TRBJ2-6; D remains ambiguous. This CDR3 region has 17 residues. V lost 8 bases, J lost 0 bases, and 17 bases lay in between. The chain's CDR3 is CASGLWEPISGANVLTF. The CDR3 DNA sequence: TGTGCCAGCGGTCTGTGGGAACCTATCTCTGGGGCCAACGTCCTGACTTTC.

This chain links TRBV6-1 with TRBJ2-3; D gene ambiguous. The CDR3 covers 15 residues. Germline V gene lookup returns CDR1 MNHNS and CDR2 SASEGT. The V end was cut by 2 bases, the J end by 0 bases, with 9 bases between. The CDR3 protein is CASSERRPSTDTQYF. CDR3 DNA: TGTGCCAGCAGTGAACGCCGGCCTAGCACAGATACGCAGTATTTT.

The chain joins TRBV6-5 to TRBJ1-4; tentatively, D is TRBD1 (6 bases). Looked up from germline, CDR1 is MNHEY and CDR2 is SVGAGI. This CDR3 region has 16 residues. Trimming stripped 2 bases from V and 3 bases from J, with 13 bases between. As DNA, the CDR3 is TGTGCCAGCAGTTACCGTCGGGCAGGGGCTAATGAAAAACTGTTTTTT. Encoded protein: CASSYRRAGANEKLFF.

This clonotype was observed a handful of times. This chain connects TRBV12-3 or TRBV12-4 to TRBJ2-1, with a tentative D call TRBD2 (6 bases). Between the trimmed V and J ends, which lost 3 bases and 7 bases, there was a span of 16 bases. This CDR3 region has 15 residues. In DNA, the CDR3 is TGTGCCAGCAGTTTCCACCCGGTGGGGACTAATGAGCAGTTCTTC. Protein: CASSFHPVGTNEQFF.

This chain links TRBV4-3 with TRBJ2-1; D tentatively fits TRBD1 or TRBD2 (5 bases each). This CDR3 has 16 amino acids. In germline, CDR1 is LGHNA, CDR2 YSLEER. V lost 0 bases and J lost 1, with 10 bases in between. The CDR3 sequence: CASSQDNGASYNEQFF. For the CDR3, the DNA is TGCGCCAGCAGCCAAGATAACGGGGCATCCTACAATGAGCAGTTCTTC.

The chain combines TRBV6-5 with TRBJ2-5; a weak D match, TRBD2 (5 bases). The CDR3 runs to 14 residues. V shed 7 bases and J shed 6 bases, with 18 bases lying between them. CDR1 and CDR2 from the germline V gene are MNHEY and SVGAGI. CDR3 nucleotides: TGTGCCAGCACCCCCGTGCGGGCGGTAAAGACCCAGTACTTC. Translated: CASTPVRAVKTQYF.